This entry lists 27 T cell receptor delta chains sequenced from one sample in a study of gamma-delta chains in newborns, infants, children. TCRdb re-analyzed the reads via CATT. The table has 4,000 or so delta-chain clones, approximately 2.8% seen once. Sample: blood. The receptors shown here come from a child who was a newborn, infant or young child, either healthy, febrile or measles-vaccinated (not recorded which).

This clone was seen more than once but under ten times. This DNA's translation differs at residue 6 from TCRdb's protein, which comes from a much larger clone; a read error is likely, and the protein shown is translated from the DNA. The chain recombines TRDV2 with TRDJ2; possible D gene TRDD3, 6 bases. V gave up 2 bases and J gave up 4 bases, with 10 bases separating them. CDR3 length: 14 residues. Germline CDR1 reads GEAIGNYY; CDR2 reads EKD. DNA for the CDR3: TGTGCCTGTGACATACAGGGGGAGACAGCACAACTCTTCTTT. Protein: CACDIQGETAQLFF.

This clone came up a few times. The protein held in TCRdb is that of a much larger clone and does not match this DNA's translation at residue 3, likely because of a read error; the protein shown is translated from the DNA. CDR3 region: CARDTVGIAWDTRQMFF. CDR3 nucleotide sequence: TGTGCCCGTGACACTGTCGGGATTGCCTGGGACACCCGACAGATGTTTTTC. The rearrangement links TRDV2 to TRDJ3; possible D gene TRDD3, 5 bases. The CDR3 is made up of 17 amino acids. In germline, CDR1 is GEAIGNYY, CDR2 EKD.

As for this clone: A read error likely explains why the TCRdb protein, taken from a much larger clone, differs from this DNA's translation at residue 8; the protein shown is translated from the DNA. This rearrangement joins TRDV2 to TRDJ2; 7 bases are shared with TRDD3. The V and J ends lost 3 bases and 4 bases, in that order; junction bases with no gene match: 13. The CDR3 contains 17 residues. Germline CDR1 reads GEAIGNYY; CDR2 reads EKD. The CDR3 region has the DNA TGTGCCTGTGACCCTCTGGGGGCTACAGCGGAGACAGCACAACTCTTCTTT. It translates to CACDPLGATAETAQLFF.

This clone was observed a few times. A much larger clone lies a single base off, so this may be a read error. The rearrangement uses TRDV3 and TRDJ2, with D perhaps TRDD3 (5 bases). Germline V gene lookup returns CDR1 TVYSNPD and CDR2 GDNSRS (reference sequence). Deletions cut 1 base from V and 0 bases from J, with 12 bases between. The CDR3 is made up of 15 amino acids. CDR3 sequence: CAFTLVDTLTAQLFF. The CDR3 DNA reads as TGTGCCTTTACCCTGGTGGATACTTTGACAGCACAACTCTTCTTT.

Concerning this clone itself: A much larger clone differs by one base, so this may be a read error. The rearrangement uses TRDV2 and TRDJ3; 13 nucleotides align to TRDD3. Germline values: CDR1 GEAIGNYY, CDR2 EKD. This CDR3 spans 21 amino acids. V lost 1 base and J lost 0; bases outside the gene matches: 8. The CDR3 sequence is CACDTAGNWGIRSWDTRQMFF. The CDR3 DNA sequence: TGTGCCTGTGACACGGCTGGGAACTGGGGGATACGCTCCTGGGACACCCGACAGATGTTTTTC.

Concerning this clone itself: The protein in TCRdb stems from a much larger clone and differs at residue 4 from this DNA's translation, likely a read error; here the protein is translated from the DNA. The rearrangement links TRDV2 to TRDJ3, with a tentative D call TRDD3 (6 bases). Trimming removed 5 bases from V and 3 bases from J, with 16 bases in between. CDR3 length equals 17 residues. Looked up from germline, CDR1 is GEAIGNYY and CDR2 is EKD. The CDR3 DNA reads as TGTGCCTGTGTCCCGGTTACTGGGAACTGGGACACCCGACAGATGTTTTTC. Translation: CACVPVTGNWDTRQMFF.

This clone was picked up a small number of times. The mismatch at residues 7 and 9 between this DNA's translation and the TCRdb protein of a much larger clone likely reflects a read error; the protein shown is translated from the DNA. The rearrangement links TRDV2 to TRDJ3; D perhaps matches TRDD3 (5 bases). The ends were cut back, 1 base at V and 0 bases at J, with 12 bases in the middle. The CDR3 is 18 residues long. Germline V gives CDR1 GEAIGNYY, CDR2 EKD. The CDR3 loop is CACDTGEYRSWDTRQMFF. The CDR3 region has the DNA TGTGCCTGTGACACTGGGGAATACCGCTCCTGGGACACCCGACAGATGTTTTTC.

Judged by abundance, this clone is medium-sized. Other DNA sequences within the sample encode an identical CDR3. The chain couples TRDV2 to TRDJ3; 9 bases line up with TRDD3. CDR3 length: 20 residues. In germline, CDR1 is GEAIGNYY, CDR2 EKD. V gave up 4 bases and J gave up 0 bases; unmatched junction bases: 12. CDR3 protein: CACDPLLGETSSWDTRQMFF. DNA for the CDR3: TGTGCCTGTGATCCCTTACTGGGGGAGACGAGCTCCTGGGACACCCGACAGATGTTTTTC.

This clone counts as medium-sized (0.01 to 0.1%). The identical CDR3 is also encoded by other nucleotide sequences in the sample. V usage is TRDV2 and J usage is TRDJ2; TRDD3 matches at 10 bases. Germline assignment: CDR1 GEAIGNYY and CDR2 EKD. CDR3 length: 18 amino acids. The junction had 7 bases not matched to a gene; V was cut back by 0 bases and J by 1 base. CDR3 loop: CACDTVLGDSRLTAQLFF. The CDR3 nucleotides are TGTGCCTGTGACACCGTACTGGGGGATTCCCGTTTGACAGCACAACTCTTCTTT.

This clone was seen only a few times. V is TRDV2 and J is TRDJ1; 10 nucleotides line up with TRDD3. This CDR3 has 18 residues. Germline V CDR1 and CDR2: GEAIGNYY, EKD. The V and J ends lost 1 base and 0 bases, in that order; junction bases with no gene match: 10. The CDR3 nucleotides read TGTGCCTGTGACACGGTTGGGGGATACCCTGAGTACACCGATAAACTCATCTTT. This encodes CACDTVGGYPEYTDKLIF.

A word on this clone: This may be a read error: a much more frequent sequence differs by one nucleotide. Other DNA sequences in the sample encode the same CDR3. This chain uses TRDV2 with TRDJ3; 9 positions match TRDD3. CDR3 size: 19 residues. Looked up from germline, CDR1 is GEAIGNYY and CDR2 is EKD. Trimming cost V 0 bases and J 4 bases; bases outside gene matches: 9. CDR3: CACDTAGGYSSWDTRQMFF. The CDR3 DNA sequence: TGTGCCTGTGACACCGCCGGGGGATACAGCTCTTGGGACACCCGACAGATGTTTTTC.

In its sample, this clone was seen a few times. This may be a read error: a much more frequent sequence differs by one nucleotide. Different DNA sequences within this sample yield the same CDR3. The chain carries TRDV2 and TRDJ2; 8 bases are shared with TRDD3. The CDR3 has 15 amino acids. The germline V gene encodes CDR1 GEAIGNYY and CDR2 EKD. Losses at the gene ends were 0 bases for V and 4 bases for J; bases not matched to a gene: 3. The CDR3 nucleotides are TGTGCCTGTGACACCCTGGGGGACACGACAGCACAACTCTTCTTT. Translated, it gives CACDTLGDTTAQLFF.

Of note for this clone: TCRdb shows a much larger clone's protein in place of this DNA's translation, and the two differ at residue 15, likely through a read error; the protein shown is translated from the DNA. The chain combines TRDV2 with TRDJ3; 10 bases fit TRDD3. Germline CDR1 GEAIGNYY, CDR2 EKD. This CDR3 contains 18 residues. CDR3 loop: CACDTWGIHSWDTRRMFF. The CDR3 bases are TGTGCCTGTGACACCTGGGGGATACACTCCTGGGACACCCGACGGATGTTTTTC.

As for this clone: A much larger clone differs by one base, so this may be a read error. The CDR3 DNA is TGTGCCGGTGACACCGTAGGTACTGGGGGATCTTTGACAGCACAACTCTTCTTT. Its translation: CAGDTVGTGGSLTAQLFF. The J gene is TRDJ2, the V gene TRDV2; 10 positions match TRDD3. In germline, CDR1 is GEAIGNYY, CDR2 EKD. The CDR3 covers 18 residues.

This clone appeared a few times. The rearrangement joins TRDV3 to TRDJ1, with 10 bases aligning to TRDD3. Germline CDR1 is TVYSNPD and CDR2 is GDNSRS (reference sequence). This CDR3 comprises 18 residues. The CDR3 DNA is TGTGCACTCGTTCCTACTGCCGGGGGATACGGCGCCACCGATAAACTCATCTTT. It yields the protein CALVPTAGGYGATDKLIF.

By proportion, this clone is medium-sized. In the same sample, other DNA sequences code for this CDR3. This chain uses TRDV2 with TRDJ2; TRDD3 aligns across 10 bases. Germline trimming cut 3 bases from V and 0 bases from J; bases unmatched to any gene: 3. This CDR3 has 16 residues. Germline values: CDR1 GEAIGNYY, CDR2 EKD. The CDR3 sequence: CACDSLGDTLTAQLFF. Here the CDR3 DNA reads TGTGCCTGTGACTCCCTGGGGGATACTTTGACAGCACAACTCTTCTTT.

Comments on this clone: TCRdb attributes to this sequence the protein of a much larger clone, which differs from the DNA translation at residue 12; a read error is likely, and the protein displayed is translated from the DNA. The CDR3 here is CACDILGDTSWVTRQMFF. The DNA for the CDR3 is TGTGCCTGTGACATACTGGGGGATACCTCCTGGGTCACCCGACAGATGTTTTTC. The V and J genes are TRDV2 and TRDJ3; 12 bases agree with TRDD3. Germline V gene sequence: CDR1 GEAIGNYY, CDR2 EKD. CDR3 size: 18 residues.

As to this clone: The junction differs from germline at one of its ends, possibly a read error. Other DNA sequences in this specimen translate into the identical CDR3. The rearrangement uses TRDV1 and TRDJ2; D might be TRDD3 (5 bases). The CDR3 has 15 residues. The germline CDR1 and CDR2 sequences are TSWWSYY and QGS. The CDR3 DNA reads TGTGCTCTTGGGGAACTAAGAGGGGGGTCAGCACAGCTCTTCTTC. This encodes CALGELRGGSAQLFF.

This clone is medium-sized in the sample. J is TRDJ3 and V is TRDV2; 9 positions agree with TRDD3. V trimming: 1 base; J trimming: 0 bases; junction bases outside the gene matches: 9. The CDR3 is made up of 20 amino acids. Germline lookup yields CDR1 GEAIGNYY and CDR2 EKD. CDR3 nucleotides: TGTGCCTGTGACACAATGACTGGGGGACCGAGCTCCTGGGACACCCGACAGATGTTTTTC. Protein sequence: CACDTMTGGPSSWDTRQMFF.

This clone was detected a few times. This DNA's translation differs at residue 13 from TCRdb's protein, which comes from a much larger clone; a read error is likely, and the protein shown is translated from the DNA. V gene TRDV2 combines with J gene TRDJ2, with TRDD3 identical over 7 bases. The CDR3 is 15 residues long. Germline CDR1 and CDR2: GEAIGNYY and EKD. The CDR3 here is CACDTWGTLTAQPFF. CDR3 DNA sequence: TGTGCCTGTGACACCTGGGGGACTTTGACAGCACAACCCTTCTTT.

Relative to its sample, this clone is medium-sized. Other DNA sequences from this sample encode an identical CDR3 as well. J is TRDJ3 and V is TRDV2; 11 bases align to TRDD3. Germline values: CDR1 GEAIGNYY, CDR2 EKD. V gave up 0 bases and J gave up 0 bases; unmatched junction bases: 3. CDR3 length: 19 residues. CDR3 protein: CACDTATGGYSWDTRQMFF. The CDR3, as DNA: TGTGCCTGTGACACCGCTACTGGGGGATACTCCTGGGACACCCGACAGATGTTTTTC.

A few counts support this clone. Only one base separates this from a far larger clonotype, so it likely reflects a read error. The sample holds other DNA sequences that translate to the same CDR3. The V and J genes are TRDV2 and TRDJ1; 9 nucleotides match TRDD3. This CDR3 is built from 14 residues. Germline CDR1 is GEAIGNYY and CDR2 is EKD. This CDR3 is CACDLWGITDKLIF. CDR3 coding DNA: TGTGCCTGTGACCTCTGGGGGATCACCGACAAACTCATCTTT.

Relative to its sample, this clone is large. This sample includes further DNA sequences coding for the same CDR3. The rearrangement links TRDV2 to TRDJ1, with 10 bases matching TRDD3. The CDR3 covers 16 residues. Germline-derived CDR1 and CDR2 are GEAIGNYY and EKD. With 3 bases clipped from V and 0 bases from J, the junction kept 6 bases outside the gene matches. The CDR3, as DNA: TGTGCCTGTGACGTACTGGGGGATGCTGACACCGATAAACTCATCTTT. This translates into CACDVLGDADTDKLIF.

This clone is medium-sized. This same CDR3 is encoded by further DNA sequences in the sample. The chain has TRDV2 and TRDJ3; 8 bases align to TRDD3. The CDR3 has 19 amino acids. V lost 0 bases and J lost 2; bases outside the gene matches: 8. Germline V gene data show CDR1 as GEAIGNYY and CDR2 as EKD. In DNA form, the CDR3 reads TGTGCCTGTGACACCGTCCGGGGGATAAGAACCTGGGACACCCGACAGATGTTTTTC. Protein sequence: CACDTVRGIRTWDTRQMFF.

This clone was detected only a few times. The TCRdb protein comes from a much larger clone and disagrees with this DNA's translation at residue 3, likely due to a read error; the protein given here is derived from the DNA. V is TRDV2 and J is TRDJ3; TRDD3 agrees at 12 bases. CDR3 length equals 18 residues. Germline-derived CDR1 and CDR2 are GEAIGNYY and EKD. The CDR3, as DNA: TGTGCCCGTGACACTGGGGGATACTTCTCCTGGGACACCCGACAGATGTTTTTC. Amino acid sequence: CARDTGGYFSWDTRQMFF.

As regards this clone: A far larger clone differs by one base, so this is likely a read error. The sample holds other DNA sequences that translate to the same CDR3. The chain links TRDV2 to TRDJ3; TRDD3 matches at 8 bases. The length of the CDR3 is 18 residues. Germline V gene data show CDR1 as GEAIGNYY and CDR2 as EKD. V was clipped by 2 bases and J by 0 bases; unmatched bases: 5. CDR3 DNA: TGTGCCTGTGACAGTACCGGGGGATACTCCTGGGACACCCGACAGATGTTTTTC. It codes for CACDSTGGYSWDTRQMFF.

A word on this clone: A far larger clone is a single base away, which makes a read error likely. Other DNA sequences in the sample encode the same CDR3. The V call is TRDV2, the J call TRDJ3, with 11 bases fitting TRDD3. Germline loops: CDR1 GEAIGNYY, CDR2 EKD. The CDR3 is 20 amino acids. The chain's CDR3 is CACDTVGDTPSSWDTRQMFF. The CDR3 nucleotides read TGTGCCTGTGACACCGTGGGGGATACGCCGAGCTCCTGGGACACCCGACAGATGTTTTTT.